This T cell receptor (beta chain) comes out of a study of Ad26.COV2.S vaccination and SARS-CoV-2 variants. The overall study: Ad26.COV2.S was injected intramuscularly once or twice, 56 days apart.

The germline V gene has CDR1 SNHLY and CDR2 FYNNEI. The CDR3 length is 15 residues. Deletions cut 3 bases from V and 1 base from J, with 11 bases between. Regarding treatment: around 19 received Ad26.COV2.S at low or high dose, single or two shots; about 5 received placebo; per-sample allocation not given. Samples were taken on day 63 after the first vaccine or placebo injection. TCRdb's copy holds only in-frame clones and misses some; the assay was immunoSEQ multiplex PCR. This table holds about 220,000 clones, roughly 88% found once. This chain links TRBV2 with TRBJ2-3; D remains unclear. Here the sequenced sample was peripheral blood, taken in a trial of Ad26.COV2.S vaccine versus placebo. The sequence was obtained from a person aged 18-65 years who received the Ad26.COV2.S COVID-19 vaccine or a placebo. CDR3: CASSDRSMGTDTQYF. The CDR3 nucleotides read TGTGCCAGCAGTGACCGATCCATGGGCACAGATACGCAGTATTTT.